This T cell receptor beta chain was found in a study of T cell responses to AZD1222 COVID-19 vaccine. The CDR3 spans 14 residues. The junction had 6 bases not matched to a gene; V was cut back by 3 bases and J by 8 bases. Germline loops: CDR1 LNHDA, CDR2 SQIVND (reference sequence). To note about this clone: The target antigen is unknown.

TCRdb's table, derived via immunoSEQ multiplex PCR, lists solely in-frame clones and lacks some. The profile shows roughly 80,000 clones, approximately 90% of them singletons. Findings and limits, study-wide: Nearly half of spike-specific TCRs reportedly go after variant regions that carry no mutations. Regions 160-218 and 743-854 dominated among vaccine-associated CD4 TCRs spanning spike. At study baseline, merely five or six AZD1222 recipients were seropositive. Researchers took repertoire samples only after the peak T cell response had come.

The chain joins TRBV19 to TRBJ2-1, with TRBD2 matching 8 bases. This specimen was peripheral blood, taken on day 0 of MenACWY control vaccination. This TCR was recovered from an adult in good health. This chain's CDR3 is CASSMREAVHEQFF. CDR3 coding DNA: TGTGCCAGTAGTATGCGGGAGGCCGTCCATGAGCAGTTCTTC.